The 32 T cell receptor beta chains given below trace back to one sample, sequenced in a study of T cell responses to AZD1222 COVID-19 vaccine. Repertoires were generated with immunoSEQ multiplex PCR, while TCRdb's copy carries only in-frame clones and drops some. The sample lists roughly 91,000 clones, roughly nine tenths occurring once. The material was peripheral blood, obtained on day 0 of AZD1222 vaccination. Receptor source: an adult in good health.

The CDR3 protein is CASSPQRGPDTQYF. The CDR3 DNA sequence: TGTGCCAGCAGCCCCCAGAGGGGTCCAGATACGCAGTATTTT. This sequence joins TRBV7-3 and TRBJ2-3; D may match TRBD1 or TRBD2 (5 bases each). CDR1 SGHTA and CDR2 FQGTGA come from the germline V gene. CDR3 length: 14 amino acids. The ends were cut back, 5 bases at V and 4 bases at J, with 13 bases in the middle.

V and J are TRBV9 and TRBJ1-1; a possible D gene is TRBD1 (5 bases). The germline V gene encodes CDR1 SGDLS and CDR2 YYNGEE. The V gene lost 2 bases and the J gene lost 0 bases, with 8 bases spanning the gap. The CDR3 extends over 14 amino acids. CDR3 region: CASSVGTLNTEAFF. Written as DNA, the CDR3 is TGTGCCAGCAGCGTGGGGACCTTGAACACTGAAGCTTTCTTT.

The chain carries TRBV5-1 and TRBJ1-1, with TRBD1 matching over 9 bases. The V gene end was trimmed by 2 bases and the J gene end by 3 bases; junction bases not matched to a gene: 2. This CDR3 comprises 14 residues. The V gene's germline CDR1 is SGHRS and CDR2 YFSETQ. CDR3 amino acids: CASSLQGADTEAFF. The CDR3 nucleotides are TGCGCCAGCAGCTTACAGGGGGCGGACACTGAAGCTTTCTTT.

The CDR3 here is CASSQDLNTDRSYGYTF. CDR3 bases: TGTGCCAGCAGCCAAGATTTGAACACCGATCGTTCCTATGGCTACACCTTC. The gene calls are TRBV4-2 and TRBJ1-2; D not certain. Between the trimmed V and J ends, which lost 0 bases and 4 bases, there was a span of 18 bases. The germline V gene has CDR1 LGHNA and CDR2 YNFKEQ. The CDR3 is 17 amino acids.

The chain joins TRBV15 to TRBJ2-1; 7 bases are shared with TRBD2. Germline CDR1 is LNHNV and CDR2 is YYDKDF (reference sequence). V lost 4 bases to trimming and J lost 2 bases; unmatched junction nucleotides: 5. There are 15 residues in the CDR3. CDR3 residues: CATSTRGEAYNEQFF. Here the CDR3 DNA reads TGTGCCACCAGCACCCGGGGGGAGGCCTACAATGAGCAGTTCTTC.

V is TRBV4-1 and J is TRBJ2-1; the D gene is possibly TRBD2 (5 bases). Germline CDR1 MGHRA, CDR2 YSYEKL. The CDR3 covers 19 residues. Trimming cost V 0 bases and J 0 bases, with 18 bases left between them. The CDR3 coding sequence is TGCGCCAGCAGCCAAGATTGGAGGCCAGAAATAGGCTCCTACAATGAGCAGTTCTTC. Translating it yields CASSQDWRPEIGSYNEQFF.

This chain uses TRBV28 with TRBJ2-1; D unresolved. Trimming shortened V by 5 bases and J by 7 bases, and 12 bases separated the two germline ends. The CDR3 contains 13 residues. The germline V gene encodes CDR1 MDHEN and CDR2 SYDVKM. CDR3: CASSTAMGNEQFF. The CDR3 nucleotides read TGTGCCAGCAGTACCGCCATGGGAAATGAGCAGTTCTTC.

This chain uses TRBV3-1 (or the pseudogene TRBV3-2) with TRBJ2-1; a possible D gene is TRBD2 (6 bases). The CDR3 is made up of 18 amino acids. Trimming removed 2 bases at V and 2 bases at J, with 19 bases between. The V gene's germline CDR1 is LGHDT and CDR2 YNNKEL (reference sequence). The CDR3 reads CASSQYFVGGDAYNEQFF. DNA of the CDR3: TGTGCCAGCAGCCAATATTTCGTTGGCGGGGACGCCTACAATGAGCAGTTCTTC.

This clone was found once. J is TRBJ1-2 and V is TRBV10-3, with a tentative D call TRBD1 (6 bases). V gave up 6 bases and J gave up 2 bases, with 10 bases separating them. The CDR3 has 13 residues. The V gene's germline CDR1 is ENHRY and CDR2 SYGVKD. The CDR3, as DNA: TGTGCCATCAGCTACACAGGGAACTATGGCTACACCTTC. It codes for CAISYTGNYGYTF.

The chain is built from TRBV4-1 and TRBJ1-3; TRBD1 aligns across 7 bases. Germline CDR1 and CDR2: MGHRA and YSYEKL. The CDR3 has 18 residues. V lost 1 base and J lost 0; bases outside the gene matches: 9. The CDR3 bases are TGCGCCAGCAGCCAAGGAACAGGGGACCTTTACTCTGGAAACACCATATATTTT. Translating gives CASSQGTGDLYSGNTIYF.

This clone was recorded once. The chain has TRBV6-1 and TRBJ1-6; D is unclear. The CDR3 runs to 16 residues. Looked up from germline, CDR1 is MNHNS and CDR2 is SASEGT. With 2 bases removed from V and 8 bases from J, the gap between germline ends came to 16 bases. The chain's CDR3 is CASSERYSLMDSPLHF. DNA of the CDR3: TGTGCCAGCAGTGAAAGATACAGCTTGATGGATTCACCCCTCCACTTT.

The gene calls are TRBV6-1 and TRBJ1-2, with D uncertain. V was pared by 4 bases and J by 2 bases, with 17 bases between. Germline V gene lookup returns CDR1 MNHNS and CDR2 SASEGT. The CDR3 is 16 amino acids. The DNA of the CDR3 is TGTGCCAGCAGTGCCGGGAGTTCCAGGAAGAACTATGGCTACACCTTC. Protein sequence: CASSAGSSRKNYGYTF.

This chain connects TRBV10-2 to TRBJ2-7; possibly TRBD1 for D (6 bases). Trimming shortened V by 3 bases and J by 5 bases, and 17 bases separated the two germline ends. The CDR3 covers 15 residues. The V gene's germline CDR1 is WSHSY and CDR2 SAAADI. The DNA of the CDR3 is TGCGCCAGCAGTGACGTTGGTCAGGGGATCCACGAGCAGTACTTC. Translated: CASSDVGQGIHEQYF.

This clone was seen only once. The genes are TRBV7-9 and TRBJ2-7; D ambiguous. This CDR3 region has 16 residues. V was shortened by 4 bases and J by 1 base, with 17 bases between the two germline ends. Germline V gene data show CDR1 as SEHNR and CDR2 as FQNEAQ (reference sequence). The CDR3, as DNA: TGTGCCAGCAGCTCGCTAATCCCTGTAGGGTCCTACGAGCAGTACTTC. The encoded protein is CASSSLIPVGSYEQYF.

This chain uses TRBV7-9 with TRBJ2-1; no clear D gene. Trimming removed 6 bases from V and 4 bases from J, with 7 bases in between. This CDR3 has 12 residues. Germline values: CDR1 SEHNR, CDR2 FQNEAQ (reference sequence). CDR3 amino acids: CASRNQYNEQFF. The CDR3 nucleotides read TGTGCCAGCAGAAATCAGTACAATGAGCAGTTCTTC.

Here the CDR3 reads CASSLSLQAGEAFF. The CDR3 DNA is TGTGCCAGCAGTTTATCGTTACAGGCCGGGGAGGCTTTCTTT. This chain links TRBV27 with TRBJ1-1; D is possibly TRBD1 (5 bases). The germline V gene encodes CDR1 MNHEY and CDR2 SMNVEV (reference sequence). The CDR3 consists of 14 residues. V was cut by 0 bases and J by 11 bases, with 16 bases left in between.

The chain joins TRBV5-1 to TRBJ2-2; 7 bases are shared with TRBD1. Germline CDR1 and CDR2: SGHRS and YFSETQ. V lost 5 bases to trimming and J lost 1 base; unmatched junction nucleotides: 8. The CDR3 runs to 16 residues. The CDR3 sequence: CASRPPGQMNTGELFF. CDR3 nucleotide sequence: TGCGCCAGCAGGCCTCCGGGACAGATGAACACCGGGGAGCTGTTTTTT.

The chain links TRBV25-1 to TRBJ1-6; D not resolved. The CDR3 loop spans 16 amino acids. The ends were cut back, 1 base at V and 5 bases at J, with 12 bases in the middle. CDR1 and CDR2 (germline): MGHDK, SYGVNS. CDR3 region: CASSELGIGDNSPLHF. In DNA form, the CDR3 reads TGTGCCAGCAGTGAATTGGGTATTGGGGATAATTCACCCCTCCACTTT.

J is TRBJ2-1 and V is TRBV24-1; possibly TRBD2 for D (6 bases). The CDR3 has 16 amino acids. Germline values: CDR1 KGHDR, CDR2 SFDVKD. V lost 4 bases to trimming and J lost 0 bases, with 12 bases between them. CDR3 region: CATSENSGSSYNEQFF. Written as DNA, the CDR3 is TGTGCCACCAGTGAAAATAGCGGAAGCTCCTACAATGAGCAGTTCTTC.

The V gene is TRBV29-1, the J gene TRBJ2-2; D perhaps matches TRBD2 (6 bases). This CDR3 spans 14 amino acids. Germline values: CDR1 SQVTM, CDR2 ANQGSEA. Trimming took off 7 bases at V and 2 bases at J, with 14 bases between the two ends. CDR3 loop: CSAGVGLNTGELFF. The CDR3 DNA follows: TGCAGCGCCGGGGTGGGACTTAACACCGGGGAGCTGTTTTTT.

This chain connects TRBV12-3 or TRBV12-4 to TRBJ2-7, with D unresolved. This CDR3 is built from 13 residues. The V and J ends lost 3 bases and 3 bases respectively, with 9 bases between them. The CDR3 DNA reads as TGTGCCAGCAGTTTTGACGATAACTACGAGCAGTACTTC. It yields the protein CASSFDDNYEQYF.

The rearrangement joins TRBV9 to TRBJ1-1; D is possibly TRBD1 (5 bases). V shed 2 bases and J shed 1 base, with 18 bases lying between them. The CDR3 consists of 17 residues. Looked up from germline, CDR1 is SGDLS and CDR2 is YYNGEE. The CDR3 sequence is CASSVGRDLQGNTEAFF. CDR3 nucleotides: TGTGCCAGCAGCGTGGGTCGTGACTTGCAGGGGAACACTGAAGCTTTCTTT.

This clone occurred once. This chain links TRBV6-5 with TRBJ1-2; TRBD1 aligns across 9 bases. The CDR3 has 13 residues. V shed 10 bases and J 8 bases; nucleotides not matched to a gene: 11. CDR1 and CDR2 from the germline V gene are MNHEY and SVGAGI. The CDR3 DNA follows: TGTGCCACCCAACCGGGGACAGGGAACGGCTACACCTTC. Its translation is CATQPGTGNGYTF.

V usage is TRBV7-3 and J usage is TRBJ1-2; D call uncertain. CDR1 SGHTA and CDR2 FQGTGA come from the germline V gene. The CDR3 contains 13 residues. V lost 3 bases and J lost 1, with 6 bases in between. The CDR3 DNA reads TGTGCCAGCAGCTTCGGCAGTAACTATGGCTACACCTTC. Amino acids: CASSFGSNYGYTF. Drawing the rest from reference TRBV7-3 and TRBJ1-2, the complete variable domain is GAGVSQTPSNKVTEKGKYVELRCDPISGHTALYWYRQSLGQGPEFLIYFQGTGAADDSGLPNDRFFAVRPEGSVSTLKIQRTERGDSAVYLCASSFGSNYGYTFGSGTRLTVV.

The chain carries TRBV6-6 and TRBJ2-7; 11 nucleotides line up with TRBD2. This CDR3 contains 14 residues. Germline-derived CDR1 and CDR2 are MNHNY and SVGAGI (reference sequence). Trimming cost V 1 base and J 5 bases; bases outside gene matches: 1. The DNA of the CDR3 is TGTGCCAGCAGTTACTTAGCGGGAGGGCACGAGCAGTACTTC. Its protein product is CASSYLAGGHEQYF.

V and J are TRBV18 and TRBJ1-1; tentatively, D is TRBD1 (5 bases). V lost 5 bases and J lost 3, with 10 bases in between. Germline CDR1 KGHSH, CDR2 LQKENI. The CDR3 sequence is 13 residues long. The CDR3 is CASSWDQYTEAFF. The CDR3 coding sequence is TGTGCCAGCTCATGGGACCAATACACTGAAGCTTTCTTT.

This clone was counted once. This chain links TRBV10-3 with TRBJ1-2, with D possibly TRBD1 on 5 matching bases. The CDR3 runs to 14 residues. V was clipped by 11 bases and J by 4 bases, with 20 bases between them. Germline loops: CDR1 ENHRY, CDR2 SYGVKD. CDR3: CAPWVGSTVYGYTF. Written as DNA, the CDR3 is TGTGCCCCCTGGGTTGGGTCGACAGTCTATGGCTACACCTTC.

The rearrangement uses TRBV6-6 and TRBJ2-7; weak D call: TRBD1 (6 bases). Per germline, CDR1 MNHNY and CDR2 SVGAGI (reference sequence). There are 16 residues in the CDR3. Trimming stripped 7 bases from V and 3 bases from J, with 22 bases between. The chain's CDR3 is CASINSRDIRYYEQYF. Here the CDR3 DNA reads TGTGCCAGCATCAACTCCCGGGACATCCGTTACTACGAGCAGTACTTC.

This chain joins TRBV5-1 and TRBJ2-1; D possibly matches TRBD1 or TRBD2 (6 bases each). Germline values: CDR1 SGHRS, CDR2 YFSETQ. Trimming shortened V by 0 bases and J by 0 bases, and 22 bases separated the two germline ends. The CDR3 runs to 20 residues. The DNA of the CDR3 is TGCGCCAGCAGCTTGGGAGTAACATGGGGGGCCCTCAGCTCCTACAATGAGCAGTTCTTC. Its protein product is CASSLGVTWGALSSYNEQFF.

This clone was counted between two and nine times. The chain has TRBV5-1 and TRBJ1-5; perhaps TRBD1 as D (6 bases). Trimming cost V 2 bases and J 4 bases, with 13 bases left between them. The CDR3 covers 15 residues. Germline CDR1 reads SGHRS; CDR2 reads YFSETQ. The CDR3 region is CASSFGGQPNQPQHF. The CDR3 DNA follows: TGCGCCAGCAGCTTCGGGGGCCAGCCAAATCAGCCCCAGCATTTT.

The CDR3 loop reads CASGRDNYYGYTF. DNA of the CDR3: TGTGCCAGCGGCAGGGACAATTACTATGGCTACACCTTC. The chain employs TRBV6-5 and TRBJ1-2, with D possibly TRBD1 on 6 matching bases. The germline V and J ends were trimmed by 8 bases and 3 bases, with 13 bases remaining between them. This CDR3 has 13 residues. Germline CDR1 MNHEY, CDR2 SVGAGI.

V is TRBV5-1 and J is TRBJ1-2; the D gene is possibly TRBD1 (5 bases). This CDR3 spans 13 amino acids. Germline-derived CDR1 and CDR2 are SGHRS and YFSETQ. Trimming cost V 3 bases and J 6 bases, with 12 bases left between them. Here the CDR3 reads CASSSPGFDGYTF. The CDR3 coding sequence is TGCGCCAGCAGCTCACCAGGGTTTGATGGCTACACCTTC.